This T cell receptor (beta chain) was identified during a study of Ad26.COV2.S vaccination and SARS-CoV-2 variants. Produced via immunoSEQ multiplex PCR; TCRdb's table is partial and in-frame only. Here the sample spans almost 400,000 clones, 70% to 90% being singletons. Germline CDR1 and CDR2: LGHNA and YNFKEQ. This CDR3 contains 16 residues. Trimming removed 1 base from V and 0 bases from J; junction bases left unmatched: 0. Treatment here: about 20 received Ad26.COV2.S at low or high dose, single or two shots; 5 received placebo; per-sample allocation not given. Samples came from day 63 after the first vaccine or placebo injection.

The chain is built from TRBV4-2 and TRBJ2-3, with 11 bases fitting TRBD2. This clonotype was obtained from a person aged 18-60 years who received the Ad26.COV2.S COVID-19 vaccine or a placebo. Material: peripheral blood, obtained in a trial of Ad26.COV2.S vaccine versus placebo. This CDR3 is CASSQGTSGSTDTQYF. The CDR3 DNA sequence: TGTGCCAGCAGCCAAGGGACTAGCGGGAGCACAGATACGCAGTATTTT.